This section outlines one TCR beta chain sequence together with its context. Its antigen is still unknown. This specimen comes from a study of T cell responses to AZD1222 COVID-19 vaccine. Study findings and constraints: Elevations in Spike-specific TCR breadth and depth followed administration of two AZD1222 doses.

Assay: immunoSEQ multiplex PCR; the TCRdb copy retains only in-frame clones and omits some. The sample holds roughly 190,000 clones, 80% to 95% seen once. Germline CDR1 reads SEHNR; CDR2 reads FQNEAQ (reference sequence). The CDR3 runs 15 residues. Losses at the gene ends were 5 bases for V and 0 bases for J; bases not matched to a gene: 6. The receptor comes from an adult in good health. The rearrangement joins TRBV7-9 to TRBJ1-2, with 7 bases identical to TRBD1. This material consisted of peripheral blood, taken on day 0 of AZD1222 vaccination. CDR3 residues: CASSHRTGANYGYTF. For the CDR3, the DNA is TGTGCCAGCAGCCATCGGACAGGCGCTAACTATGGCTACACCTTC. Full variable domain (missing parts from reference TRBV7-9 and TRBJ1-2): DTGVSQNPRHKITKRGQNVTFRCDPISEHNRLYWYRQTLGQGPEFLTYFQNEAQLEKSRLLSDRFSAERPKGSFSTLEIQRTEQGDSAMYLCASSHRTGANYGYTFGSGTRLTVV.